The T cell receptor (beta chain) described here comes from a study of blood T cell repertoires in COVID-19. On the study more broadly: The samples span acute and convalescent COVID-19 from the United States, Italy and Spain.

In the original analysis: By means of reference gene primer amplification, nucleated cell counts were estimated. This table comes from immunoSEQ multiplex PCR, and its TCRdb copy is limited to in-frame clones, with some not included. The D gene and trimming were derived from the DNA, and the V and J assignments and clone size from that table. The table records 150,000 or so clones, around 89% of them present only once. Germline V CDR1 and CDR2: SGHAT, FQNNGV. This CDR3 comprises 15 residues. The V gene lost 1 base and the J gene lost 0 bases, with 10 bases spanning the gap. The source is a man in his sixties with active or convalescent COVID-19. The chain combines TRBV11-2 with TRBJ2-7; possibly TRBD1 for D (5 bases). Sequenced input: peripheral blood. In nucleotides, the CDR3 is TGTGCCAGCAGCTTAGCATGGGGCCACTCCTACGAGCAGTACTTC. It codes for CASSLAWGHSYEQYF.